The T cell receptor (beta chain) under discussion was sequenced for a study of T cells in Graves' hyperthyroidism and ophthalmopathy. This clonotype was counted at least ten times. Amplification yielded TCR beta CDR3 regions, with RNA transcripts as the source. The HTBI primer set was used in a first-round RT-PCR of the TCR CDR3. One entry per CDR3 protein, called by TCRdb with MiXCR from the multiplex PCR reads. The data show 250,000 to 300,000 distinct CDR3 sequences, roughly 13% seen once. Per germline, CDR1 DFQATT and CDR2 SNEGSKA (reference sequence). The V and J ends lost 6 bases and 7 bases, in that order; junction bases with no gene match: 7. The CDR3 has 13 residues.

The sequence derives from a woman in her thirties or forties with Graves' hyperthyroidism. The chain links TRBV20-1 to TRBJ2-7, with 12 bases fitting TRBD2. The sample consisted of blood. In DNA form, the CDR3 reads TGCAGTGCCTCGACTAGCGGGAGAGGTGAGCAGTACTTC. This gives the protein CSASTSGRGEQYF.